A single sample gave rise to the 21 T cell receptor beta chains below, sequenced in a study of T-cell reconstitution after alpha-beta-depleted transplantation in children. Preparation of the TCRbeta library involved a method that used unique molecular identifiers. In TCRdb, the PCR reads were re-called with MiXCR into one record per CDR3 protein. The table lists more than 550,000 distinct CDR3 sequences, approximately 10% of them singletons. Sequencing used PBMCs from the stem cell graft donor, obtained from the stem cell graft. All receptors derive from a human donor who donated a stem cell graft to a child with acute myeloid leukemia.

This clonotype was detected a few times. CDR3 nucleotides: TGCAGCCCCTGGGGGGCTGGGGAAACTAATGAAAAACTGTTTTTT. Encoded protein: CSPWGAGETNEKLFF. This chain connects TRBV29-1 to TRBJ1-4; possibly TRBD1 for D (6 bases). The germline V gene encodes CDR1 SQVTM and CDR2 ANQGSEA. With 8 bases removed from V and 1 base from J, the gap between germline ends came to 17 bases. The CDR3 extends over 15 amino acids.

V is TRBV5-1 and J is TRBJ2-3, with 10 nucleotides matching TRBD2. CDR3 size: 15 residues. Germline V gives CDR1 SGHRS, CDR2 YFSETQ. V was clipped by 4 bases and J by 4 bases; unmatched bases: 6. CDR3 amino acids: CASSPGLAVADTQYF. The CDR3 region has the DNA TGCGCCAGCAGCCCCGGACTAGCGGTCGCAGATACGCAGTATTTT.

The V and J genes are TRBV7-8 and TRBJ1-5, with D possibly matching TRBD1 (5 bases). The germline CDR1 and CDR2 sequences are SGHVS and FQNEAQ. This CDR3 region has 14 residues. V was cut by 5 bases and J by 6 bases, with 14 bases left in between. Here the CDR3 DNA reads TGTGCCAGCAGCCATACGGGGGACGCTCAGCCCCAGCATTTT. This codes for CASSHTGDAQPQHF.

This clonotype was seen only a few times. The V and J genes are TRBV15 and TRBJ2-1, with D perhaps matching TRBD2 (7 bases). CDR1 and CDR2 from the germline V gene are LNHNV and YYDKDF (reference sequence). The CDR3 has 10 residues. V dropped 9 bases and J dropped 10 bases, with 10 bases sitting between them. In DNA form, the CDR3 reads TGTGCCACAGGGGGGGGGGAGCAGTTCTTC. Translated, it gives CATGGGEQFF.

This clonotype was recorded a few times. The CDR3 nucleotides are TGTGCCAGCTCACCATCGCCCAGCGGGAGGGTAACAGATACGCAGTATTTT. This gives the protein CASSPSPSGRVTDTQYF. The chain joins TRBV18 to TRBJ2-3; 10 bases are shared with TRBD2. The CDR3 totals 17 residues. CDR1 and CDR2 (germline): KGHSH, LQKENI. After removal of 2 bases from V and 3 bases from J, the junction contained 8 bases not matched to a gene.

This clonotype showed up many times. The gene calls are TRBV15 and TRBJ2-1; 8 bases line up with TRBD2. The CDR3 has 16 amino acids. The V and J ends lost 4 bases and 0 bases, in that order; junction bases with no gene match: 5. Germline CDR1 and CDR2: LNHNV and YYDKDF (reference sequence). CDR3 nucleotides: TGTGCCACCAGCAATGAACTAGCGGCCTCCTACAATGAGCAGTTCTTC. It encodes CATSNELAASYNEQFF.

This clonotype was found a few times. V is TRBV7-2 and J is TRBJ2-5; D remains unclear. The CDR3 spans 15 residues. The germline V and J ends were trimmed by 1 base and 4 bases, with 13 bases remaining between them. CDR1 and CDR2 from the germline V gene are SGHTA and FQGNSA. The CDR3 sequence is CASSLVPGGTETQYF. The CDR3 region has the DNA TGTGCCAGCAGCTTAGTACCTGGCGGAACAGAGACCCAGTACTTC.

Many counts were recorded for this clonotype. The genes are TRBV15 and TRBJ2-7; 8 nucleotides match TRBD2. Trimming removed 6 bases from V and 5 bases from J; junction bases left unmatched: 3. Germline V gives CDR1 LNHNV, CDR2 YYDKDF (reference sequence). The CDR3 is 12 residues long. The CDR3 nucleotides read TGTGCCACCAGATTCGGGAGGGACGAGCAGTACTTC. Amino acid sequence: CATRFGRDEQYF.

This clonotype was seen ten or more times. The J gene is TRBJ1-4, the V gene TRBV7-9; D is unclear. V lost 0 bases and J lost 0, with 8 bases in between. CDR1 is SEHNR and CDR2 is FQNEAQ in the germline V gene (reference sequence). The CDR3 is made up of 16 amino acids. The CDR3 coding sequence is TGTGCCAGCAGCTTAGCGTCCGTTGCAACTAATGAAAAACTGTTTTTT. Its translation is CASSLASVATNEKLFF.

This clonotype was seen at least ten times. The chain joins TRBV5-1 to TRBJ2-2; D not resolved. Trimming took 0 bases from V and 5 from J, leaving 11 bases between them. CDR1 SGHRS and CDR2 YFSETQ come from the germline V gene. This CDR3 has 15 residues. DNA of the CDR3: TGCGCCAGCAGCTTGGGTCCTCTAAGGACCGGGGAGCTGTTTTTT. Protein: CASSLGPLRTGELFF.

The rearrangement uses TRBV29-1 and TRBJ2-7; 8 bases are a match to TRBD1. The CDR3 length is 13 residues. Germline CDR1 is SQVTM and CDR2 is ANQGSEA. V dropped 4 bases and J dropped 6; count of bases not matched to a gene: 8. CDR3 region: CSVGGQAVVEQYF. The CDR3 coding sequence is TGCAGCGTTGGGGGACAGGCGGTGGTCGAGCAGTACTTC.

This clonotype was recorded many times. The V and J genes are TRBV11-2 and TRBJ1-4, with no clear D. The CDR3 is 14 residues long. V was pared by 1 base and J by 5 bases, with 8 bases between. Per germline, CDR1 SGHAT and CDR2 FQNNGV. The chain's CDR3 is CASSLGWPNEKLFF. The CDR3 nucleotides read TGTGCCAGCAGCTTAGGATGGCCGAATGAAAAACTGTTTTTT.

The CDR3 is CSVRGGVPYNEQFF. In DNA form, the CDR3 reads TGCAGCGTTCGCGGCGGGGTACCCTACAATGAGCAGTTCTTC. The rearrangement links TRBV29-1 to TRBJ2-1; D may be TRBD2 (6 bases). Germline V gives CDR1 SQVTM, CDR2 ANQGSEA. The CDR3 totals 14 residues. Trimming pared 5 bases from V and 2 bases from J, leaving 13 bases between.

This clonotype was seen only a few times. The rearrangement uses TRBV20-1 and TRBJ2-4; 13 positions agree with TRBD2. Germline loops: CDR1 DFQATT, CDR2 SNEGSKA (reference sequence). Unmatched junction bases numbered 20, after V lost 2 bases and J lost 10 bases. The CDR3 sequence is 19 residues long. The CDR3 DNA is TGCAGTGCTAGACCAATCGGACTAGCGGGAGCCTCTAAGGGGGGAATTCAGTACTTC. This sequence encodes CSARPIGLAGASKGGIQYF.

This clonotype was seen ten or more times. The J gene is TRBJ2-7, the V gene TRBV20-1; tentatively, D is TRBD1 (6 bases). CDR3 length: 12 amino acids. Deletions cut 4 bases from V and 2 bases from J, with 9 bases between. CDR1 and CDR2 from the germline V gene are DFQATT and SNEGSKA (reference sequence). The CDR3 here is CSATKGAYEQYF. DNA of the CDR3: TGCAGTGCTACCAAGGGGGCCTACGAGCAGTACTTC.

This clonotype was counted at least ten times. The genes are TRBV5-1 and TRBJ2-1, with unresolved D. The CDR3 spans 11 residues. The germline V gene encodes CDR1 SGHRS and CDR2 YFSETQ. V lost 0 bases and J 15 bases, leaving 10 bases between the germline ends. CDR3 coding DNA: TGCGCCAGCAGCTTGGAGGGTGCCCTGTTCTTC. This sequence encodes CASSLEGALFF. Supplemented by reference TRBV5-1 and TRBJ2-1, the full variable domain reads KAGVTQTPRYLIKTRGQQVTLSCSPISGHRSVSWYQQTPGQGLQFLFEYFSETQRNKGNFPGRFSGRQFSNSRSEMNVSTLELGDSALYLCASSLEGALFFGPGTRLTVL.

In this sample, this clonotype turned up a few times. CDR3 DNA: TGCAGTGCTAGAGAAGGACAGGGGAACACTGAAGCTTTCTTT. This translates into CSAREGQGNTEAFF. This rearrangement joins TRBV20-1 to TRBJ1-1, with 8 bases identical to TRBD1. V trimming: 0 bases; J trimming: 1 base; junction bases outside the gene matches: 1. The CDR3 extends over 14 amino acids. Germline values: CDR1 DFQATT, CDR2 SNEGSKA (reference sequence).

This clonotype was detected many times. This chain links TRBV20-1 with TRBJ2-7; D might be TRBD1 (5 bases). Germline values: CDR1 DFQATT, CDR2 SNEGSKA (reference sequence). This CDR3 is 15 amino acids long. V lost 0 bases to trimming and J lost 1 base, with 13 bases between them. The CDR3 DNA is TGCAGTGCTAGAGATAGTATAGGGGTTTCCTACGAGCAGTACTTC. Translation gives CSARDSIGVSYEQYF.

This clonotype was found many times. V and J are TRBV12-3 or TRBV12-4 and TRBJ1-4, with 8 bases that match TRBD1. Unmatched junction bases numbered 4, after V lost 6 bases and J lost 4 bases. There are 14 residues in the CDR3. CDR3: CASSPGGSNEKLFF. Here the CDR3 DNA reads TGTGCCAGCAGCCCAGGGGGCAGTAATGAAAAACTGTTTTTT.

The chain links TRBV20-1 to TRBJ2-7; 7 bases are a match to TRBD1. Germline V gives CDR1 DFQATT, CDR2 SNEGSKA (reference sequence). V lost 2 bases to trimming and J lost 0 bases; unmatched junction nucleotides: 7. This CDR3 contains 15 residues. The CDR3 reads CSARPLDRSSYEQYF. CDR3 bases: TGCAGTGCTAGACCTCTGGACAGGAGCTCCTACGAGCAGTACTTC.

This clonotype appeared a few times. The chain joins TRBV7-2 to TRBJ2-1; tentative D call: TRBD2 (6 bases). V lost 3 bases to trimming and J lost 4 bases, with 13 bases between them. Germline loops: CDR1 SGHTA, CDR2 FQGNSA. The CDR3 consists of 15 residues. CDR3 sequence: CASSLSGLQYNEQFF. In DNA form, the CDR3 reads TGTGCCAGCAGCTTGTCGGGACTCCAATACAATGAGCAGTTCTTC.